These T cell receptor beta chains were read from a single sample in a study of cytomegalovirus exposure and HLA in healthy donors. Data came from immunoSEQ multiplex PCR; TCRdb stores just in-frame clones and leaves some out. The sample includes 150,000 to 200,000 clones, roughly 82% seen only once; the top ten take 1% to 1.5%. Source material: PBMCs. These receptors all come from a girl between 2 and 10 years old in good health and CMV-seropositive. CDR3s include the opening cysteine and the closing phenylalanine or tryptophan. D genes are given only for firm matches. Size values are once, few and many counts, or a class for expanded clones, and some rows have none.

d_call,clone_size,j_call,v_call,cdr3_aa,cdr3_nt
TRBD2,-,TRBJ2-3,TRBV6-4,CASSDSSGGPLTQYF,TGTGCCAGCAGTGACTCTAGCGGGGGGCCCCTCACGCAGTATTTT
-,-,TRBJ2-3,TRBV9,CASSPPGVDTQYF,TGTGCCAGCAGCCCCCCCGGGGTAGATACGCAGTATTTT
-,-,TRBJ2-5,TRBV20-1,CSARAVETQYF,TGCAGTGCTAGAGCTGTCGAGACCCAGTACTTC
TRBD2,once,TRBJ2-1,TRBV6-1,CASSEALRETSEINEQFF,TGTGCCAGCAGTGAAGCGCTTCGAGAGACTAGCGAGATCAATGAGCAGTTCTTC
TRBD2,-,TRBJ2-3,TRBV5-4,CASSLGLAGEVGRDTQYF,TGTGCCAGCAGCTTGGGACTAGCGGGAGAAGTGGGAAGAGATACGCAGTATTTT
-,-,TRBJ2-6,TRBV28,CASSPQDTVYSGANVLTF,TGTGCCAGCAGTCCACAGGACACCGTGTATTCTGGGGCCAACGTCCTGACTTTC
-,-,TRBJ2-1,TRBV19,CASSIAAGSYNEQFF,TGTGCCAGTAGTATAGCAGCAGGGTCCTACAATGAGCAGTTCTTC
TRBD2,-,TRBJ2-2,TRBV2,CASSEFAGVVGELFF,TGTGCCAGCAGTGAATTCGCGGGGGTCGTCGGGGAGCTGTTTTTT
TRBD2,-,TRBJ2-1,TRBV5-1,CASSLGLADHNEQFF,TGCGCCAGCAGCTTGGGACTAGCGGATCACAATGAGCAGTTCTTC
-,-,TRBJ1-2,TRBV18,CASSPGQIYGYTF,TGTGCCAGCTCACCAGGACAGATCTATGGCTACACCTTC
-,-,TRBJ1-6,TRBV14,CASSQGLRALPNSPLHF,TGTGCCAGCAGCCAAGGTCTGCGCGCTTTACCTAATTCACCCCTCCACTTT
-,-,TRBJ2-5,TRBV28,CASSLSPLGGAQYF,TGTGCCAGCAGTTTATCTCCGTTAGGGGGAGCCCAGTACTTC
TRBD1,-,TRBJ2-3,TRBV4-1,CASSPARGQSTDTQYF,TGCGCCAGCAGTCCCGCCAGGGGGCAAAGCACAGATACGCAGTATTTT
TRBD2,once,TRBJ2-7,TRBV6-5,CASSAGLAGFYEQYF,TGTGCCAGCAGTGCCGGACTAGCGGGCTTCTACGAGCAGTACTTC
-,few,TRBJ2-2,TRBV5-6,CASSLVASAYTGELFF,TGTGCCAGCAGCTTGGTAGCTAGCGCGTATACCGGGGAGCTGTTTTTT
-,-,TRBJ2-7,TRBV6-1,CASSEARVYEQYF,TGTGCCAGCAGTGAAGCGCGGGTTTACGAGCAGTACTTC
TRBD1,-,TRBJ2-4,TRBV5-6,CASSDRGLSKNIQYF,TGTGCCAGCAGTGACAGGGGGCTCTCCAAAAACATTCAGTACTTC
-,-,TRBJ2-7,TRBV19,CASSIRSPTDLTYEQYF,TGTGCCAGTAGTATCAGAAGCCCGACAGACCTAACCTACGAGCAGTACTTC
-,-,TRBJ2-1,TRBV5-6,CASRQIDYSYNEQFF,TGTGCCAGCAGACAGATTGATTACTCCTACAATGAGCAGTTCTTC
-,-,TRBJ2-3,TRBV12-5,CASGLAQGSSADTQYF,TGTGCTAGTGGTTTGGCACAGGGAAGTAGCGCAGATACGCAGTATTTT
-,-,TRBJ2-7,TRBV2,CASSDRGVSDEQYF,TGTGCCAGCAGTGACAGGGGAGTAAGCGACGAGCAGTACTTC
TRBD2,once,TRBJ2-1,TRBV11-2,CASSWGAGGSYNEQFF,TGTGCCAGCAGCTGGGGGGCGGGGGGCAGCTACAATGAGCAGTTCTTC
-,-,TRBJ2-7,TRBV7-3,CASSLTDRTEQYF,TGTGCCAGCAGCTTAACTGACAGGACAGAGCAGTACTTC
TRBD1,-,TRBJ1-1,TRBV9,CASSVGQGDTEAFF,TGTGCCAGCAGCGTCGGACAGGGGGACACTGAAGCTTTCTTT
TRBD1,-,TRBJ2-7,TRBV10-2,CASSGQGVYEQYF,TGCGCCAGCAGTGGACAGGGGGTATACGAGCAGTACTTC
-,-,TRBJ1-5,TRBV5-6,CASSKGGALVNQPQHF,TGTGCCAGCAGCAAAGGGGGGGCTTTGGTAAATCAGCCCCAGCATTTT
TRBD1,-,TRBJ1-2,TRBV7-2,CASSLVVRGQGLGYTF,TGTGCCAGCAGCTTAGTTGTTAGGGGACAGGGGCTTGGCTACACCTTC
-,-,TRBJ2-3,TRBV30,CAWSRMWGSDTQYF,TGTGCCTGGAGCCGGATGTGGGGCTCAGATACGCAGTATTTT
-,-,TRBJ2-2,TRBV19,CASRATGFTGELFF,TGTGCCAGTAGGGCAACAGGGTTCACCGGGGAGCTGTTTTTT
-,-,TRBJ1-1,TRBV10-2,CASSERLMNTEAFF,TGCGCCAGCAGTGAGCGGTTGATGAACACTGAAGCTTTCTTT
TRBD2,few,TRBJ2-7,TRBV6-5,CASRLDFAGGSYEQYF,TGTGCCAGCCGTTTGGACTTTGCGGGGGGCTCCTACGAGCAGTACTTC
-,-,TRBJ2-7,TRBV27,CASRLSPLSSYEQYF,TGTGCCAGCAGATTGAGTCCCTTAAGCTCCTACGAGCAGTACTTC
-,few,TRBJ2-7,TRBV2,CASSEDLSYEQYF,TGTGCCAGCAGTGAAGATCTATCCTACGAGCAGTACTTC
TRBD1,few,TRBJ1-4,TRBV5-1,CASSWKAGTVREKLFF,TGCGCCAGCAGCTGGAAAGCCGGGACAGTTCGTGAAAAACTGTTTTTT
-,once,TRBJ1-2,TRBV11-1,CASSPGRFYGYTF,TGTGCCAGCAGCCCCGGGAGATTCTATGGCTACACCTTC
-,-,TRBJ2-1,TRBV7-3,CASSSSDNEQFF,TGTGCCAGCAGCTCGTCAGACAATGAGCAGTTCTTC
TRBD1,-,TRBJ1-6,TRBV2,CASSLRTGSNSPLHF,TGTGCCAGCAGCCTACGGACAGGTAGTAATTCACCCCTCCACTTT
TRBD1,-,TRBJ1-2,TRBV19,CASSITPTGQGIYGYTF,TGTGCCAGTAGTATAACGCCGACGGGACAGGGGATCTATGGCTACACCTTC
-,-,TRBJ2-7,TRBV5-1,CASSLDGQTYEQYF,TGCGCCAGCAGCTTGGATGGGCAAACCTACGAGCAGTACTTC
TRBD2,once,TRBJ2-3,TRBV19,CASSPSGSRTDTQYF,TGTGCCAGTAGCCCTAGCGGGAGTAGAACAGATACGCAGTATTTT
-,-,TRBJ1-1,TRBV18,CASSRGQGTEAFF,TGTGCCAGCTCACGGGGGCAGGGTACTGAAGCTTTCTTT
-,-,TRBJ1-1,TRBV9,CASTRGRGNTEAFF,TGTGCCAGCACCCGGGGCAGGGGGAACACTGAAGCTTTCTTT
TRBD2,-,TRBJ2-3,TRBV7-3,CASSFWLAGGSDTQYF,TGTGCCAGCAGCTTTTGGTTAGCGGGGGGTTCAGATACGCAGTATTTT
TRBD1,-,TRBJ1-4,TRBV7-3,CASSPTGATNEKLFF,TGTGCCAGCAGCCCAACAGGGGCAACTAATGAAAAACTGTTTTTT
-,-,TRBJ2-7,TRBV7-8,CASSLDLGDSVYEQYF,TGTGCCAGCAGCTTAGATTTAGGGGACTCCGTCTACGAGCAGTACTTC
-,-,TRBJ1-2,TRBV19,CASSIRAGGYTF,TGTGCCAGTAGTATACGGGCAGGGGGCTACACCTTC
TRBD2,-,TRBJ2-3,TRBV7-9,CASSLGGLAGGDTQYF,TGTGCCAGCAGCTTAGGGGGACTAGCGGGAGGAGATACGCAGTATTTT
TRBD2,-,TRBJ2-3,TRBV7-3,CASSAGLAGGMDTQYF,TGTGCCAGCAGCGCAGGACTAGCGGGGGGGATGGATACGCAGTATTTT
-,-,TRBJ2-7,TRBV6-1,CASGWPGWYEQYF,TGTGCCAGCGGATGGCCAGGGTGGTACGAGCAGTACTTC
TRBD2,-,TRBJ2-3,TRBV9,CASSVVAGGSTDTQYF,TGTGCCAGCAGCGTAGTAGCGGGAGGTTCCACAGATACGCAGTATTTT
TRBD1,-,TRBJ2-7,TRBV28,CASRTGTGVSYEQYF,TGTGCCAGCAGAACCGGGACAGGGGTGTCCTACGAGCAGTACTTC
-,few,TRBJ1-4,TRBV6-5,CASRRGSLPNEKLFF,TGTGCCAGCAGGAGAGGTTCTCTCCCAAATGAAAAACTGTTTTTT
TRBD2,-,TRBJ2-3,TRBV29-1,CSACGREEADTQYF,TGCAGCGCCTGTGGGCGGGAGGAAGCAGATACGCAGTATTTT
-,once,TRBJ2-2,TRBV1,CTSSQETRQRSTGELFF,TGCACCAGCAGCCAAGAGACACGGCAAAGATCCACCGGGGAGCTGTTTTTT
TRBD1,-,TRBJ2-1,TRBV5-6,CASSVPGQGGYEQFF,TGTGCCAGCAGCGTACCGGGACAGGGTGGTTATGAGCAGTTCTTC
TRBD2,-,TRBJ2-1,TRBV5-1,CASSWGGRGEQFF,TGCGCCAGCAGCTGGGGTGGGAGGGGTGAGCAGTTCTTC
-,-,TRBJ2-1,TRBV30,CAYQTTGEQFF,TGTGCCTACCAAACCACGGGTGAGCAGTTCTTC
-,few,TRBJ2-7,TRBV19,CASSIEQGYEQYF,TGTGCCAGTAGTATAGAACAGGGTTACGAGCAGTACTTC
-,-,TRBJ2-1,TRBV19,CASSGPRQPYSEQFF,TGTGCCAGTAGTGGGCCCCGACAGCCCTATAGTGAGCAGTTCTTC